The 28 T cell receptor beta chains below all came from one sample that was sequenced in a study of CD8+ T cells in alopecia areata. Sample treatment: oral pan-JAK inhibitor, 5-10 mg twice daily. Extracted RNA was reverse transcribed into cDNA, the sequencing template. The data were produced by immunoSEQ multiplex PCR, yet TCRdb's version contains in-frame clones alone and is incomplete. The sample has some 170,000 clones; about 53% are singletons. Here the sequenced sample was CD8+ T cells sorted from blood, taken at week 24, from a patient treated with tofacitinib. These receptors were obtained from a human donor with alopecia areata.

The gene calls are TRBV29-1 and TRBJ2-7; no clear D. The CDR3 contains 12 residues. The germline V gene has CDR1 SQVTM and CDR2 ANQGSEA. Trimming pared 0 bases from V and 3 bases from J, leaving 6 bases between. This CDR3 reads CSVEDRFYEQYF. In DNA form, the CDR3 reads TGCAGCGTTGAAGATCGATTCTACGAGCAGTACTTC.

The chain carries TRBV9 and TRBJ2-1; D possibly corresponds to TRBD2 (6 bases). From germline, CDR1 is SGDLS and CDR2 YYNGEE. The V and J ends lost 4 bases and 1 base respectively, with 15 bases between them. The CDR3 length is 16 residues. The chain's CDR3 is CASSPNGGISYNEQFF. In nucleotides, the CDR3 is TGTGCCAGCAGCCCCAATGGGGGGATATCCTACAATGAGCAGTTCTTC.

The rearrangement joins TRBV19 to TRBJ1-2; no firm D call. CDR1 LNHDA and CDR2 SQIVND come from the germline V gene (reference sequence). V was clipped by 8 bases and J by 5 bases, with 12 bases between them. The CDR3 length is 12 residues. CDR3 amino acids: CASGEAPYGYTF. Here the CDR3 DNA reads TGTGCCAGTGGCGAGGCCCCTTATGGCTACACCTTC.

The V gene is TRBV2, the J gene TRBJ1-1; 9 bases fit TRBD1. Germline V gene sequence: CDR1 SNHLY, CDR2 FYNNEI. The ends lost 0 bases at V and 3 bases at J; junction bases unmatched: 5. The CDR3 is 16 residues long. CDR3: CASSEALGTGHTEAFF. The CDR3 DNA reads TGTGCCAGCAGTGAAGCGCTTGGGACAGGGCACACTGAAGCTTTCTTT.

The chain combines TRBV9 with TRBJ2-3; no clear D gene. The CDR3 totals 12 residues. Germline V gene data show CDR1 as SGDLS and CDR2 as YYNGEE. V dropped 4 bases and J dropped 0 bases, with 3 bases sitting between them. The DNA for the CDR3 is TGTGCCAGCAGCTTAAGCACAGATACGCAGTATTTT. Its translation: CASSLSTDTQYF.

This sequence joins TRBV7-8 and TRBJ2-3; 9 bases agree with TRBD1. Germline V lookup: CDR1 SGHVS, CDR2 FQNEAQ. The CDR3 loop spans 15 amino acids. Trimming at V came to 5 bases and at J to 2 bases, leaving 5 bases not matched to a gene. CDR3 nucleotides: TGTGCCAGCAGCCCCGACAGGGGGGACACAGATACGCAGTATTTT. Translated: CASSPDRGDTDTQYF.

This clone was seen a few times. The rearrangement uses TRBV29-1 and TRBJ1-4; no firm D call. Germline assignment: CDR1 SQVTM and CDR2 ANQGSEA. This CDR3 is 12 amino acids long. The ends were cut back, 5 bases at V and 6 bases at J, with 10 bases in the middle. CDR3 DNA: TGCAGCGTTCTAACACGAGATGAAAAACTGTTTTTT. Translated: CSVLTRDEKLFF. Looking up the rest from reference TRBV29-1 and TRBJ1-4 gives the full variable domain: SAVISQKPSRDICQRGTSLTIQCQVDSQVTMMFWYRQQPGQSLTLIATANQGSEATYESGFVIDKFPISRPNLTFSTLTVSNMSPEDSSIYLCSVLTRDEKLFFGSGTQLSVL.

This chain joins TRBV7-2 and TRBJ2-7; TRBD1 aligns across 7 bases. V lost 4 bases, J lost 3 bases, and 9 bases stayed unmatched. The CDR3 is made up of 15 amino acids. Looked up from germline, CDR1 is SGHTA and CDR2 is FQGNSA. CDR3 region: CASSSGQDRLYEQYF. CDR3 DNA: TGTGCCAGCAGCTCCGGACAGGATAGACTCTACGAGCAGTACTTC.

In regard to this clone: This same CDR3 is encoded by further DNA sequences in the sample. The chain recombines TRBV9 with TRBJ2-7; 9 positions match TRBD1. The CDR3 runs 14 residues. Germline V gene data show CDR1 as SGDLS and CDR2 as YYNGEE. With V trimmed by 3 bases and J by 3 bases, 4 bases remained unmatched. The CDR3 region has the DNA TGTGCCAGCAGCGCCGGGACAGGGATCTACGAGCAGTACTTC. It yields the protein CASSAGTGIYEQYF.

As for this clone: The sample carries other DNA sequences with the same CDR3. The J gene is TRBJ2-2, the V gene TRBV29-1; 8 nucleotides align to TRBD1. The germline V gene encodes CDR1 SQVTM and CDR2 ANQGSEA. With 3 bases clipped from V and 5 bases from J, the junction kept 5 bases outside the gene matches. This CDR3 has 14 amino acids. CDR3 nucleotide sequence: TGCAGCGTTGAGAGGCAGGGGGCGACCGGGGAGCTGTTTTTT. Its translation: CSVERQGATGELFF.

This clone was detected only a few times. This sample includes further DNA sequences coding for the same CDR3. The chain links TRBV29-1 to TRBJ2-7, with D tentatively TRBD1 or TRBD2 (5 bases each). This CDR3 region has 13 residues. V was trimmed by 1 base and J by 1 base, leaving 8 bases between them. The germline V gene has CDR1 SQVTM and CDR2 ANQGSEA. The CDR3 DNA reads as TGCAGCGTTGAAGGGGGGAGATCCTACGAGCAGTACTTC. Translation gives CSVEGGRSYEQYF.

This clone was seen only a few times. The chain joins TRBV14 to TRBJ2-3; the D call may be TRBD1 or TRBD2 (6 bases each). This CDR3 region has 18 residues. Looked up from germline, CDR1 is SGHDN and CDR2 is FVKESK. Between the trimmed V and J ends, which lost 0 bases and 2 bases, there was a span of 18 bases. CDR3 bases: TGTGCCAGCAGCCAAGAGGAGGGGACGGGGACATCCACAGATACGCAGTATTTT. It encodes CASSQEEGTGTSTDTQYF.

The chain uses TRBV27 and TRBJ2-7, with 8 bases that match TRBD1. This CDR3 has 15 residues. Looked up from germline, CDR1 is MNHEY and CDR2 is SMNVEV (reference sequence). Losses at the gene ends were 0 bases for V and 4 bases for J; bases not matched to a gene: 5. The CDR3: CASSLSTGVRYEQYF. The CDR3 DNA follows: TGTGCCAGCAGTTTATCGACAGGGGTTCGGTACGAGCAGTACTTC.

The genes are TRBV7-2 and TRBJ1-2; D unclear. The CDR3 consists of 14 residues. Trimming cost V 1 base and J 6 bases, with 12 bases left between them. CDR1 is SGHTA, CDR2 FQGNSA, per germline. The CDR3 DNA reads TGTGCCAGCAGCTTAGGGAAGGGAGTCAATGGCTACACCTTC. Encoded protein: CASSLGKGVNGYTF.

This rearrangement joins TRBV25-1 to TRBJ2-7, with 8 nucleotides matching TRBD1. V shed 2 bases, J shed 0 bases, and the junction held 6 bases outside the gene matches. This CDR3 contains 16 residues. Germline V CDR1 and CDR2: MGHDK, SYGVNS. The CDR3 DNA follows: TGTGCCAGCAGTGAACCGGACAGGGTAGGCTCCTACGAGCAGTACTTC. Translation: CASSEPDRVGSYEQYF.

This chain joins TRBV13 and TRBJ2-7, with 7 bases aligning to TRBD1. The germline gives CDR1 PRHDT, CDR2 FYEKMQ (reference sequence). The length of the CDR3 is 15 residues. V lost 3 bases to trimming and J lost 2 bases; unmatched junction nucleotides: 7. The CDR3 protein is CASSFGQVGPYEQYF. DNA of the CDR3: TGTGCCAGCAGCTTCGGACAGGTCGGCCCCTACGAGCAGTACTTC.

V usage is TRBV2 and J usage is TRBJ2-1; 7 positions agree with TRBD2. Losses at the gene ends were 3 bases for V and 10 bases for J; bases not matched to a gene: 15. There are 16 residues in the CDR3. CDR1 and CDR2 (germline): SNHLY, FYNNEI. The CDR3 DNA sequence: TGTGCCAGCAGTGATACTGAGCGGGGAATACAATGGGAGCAGTTCTTC. It specifies CASSDTERGIQWEQFF.

This rearrangement joins TRBV5-6 to TRBJ2-1, with 8 bases that match TRBD2. The trim removed 0 bases at V and 7 bases at J, leaving 9 bases unmatched. CDR3 length: 16 residues. The germline gives CDR1 SGHDT, CDR2 YYEEEE. The CDR3 spells CASSLVAAGAYNEQFF. The CDR3 region has the DNA TGTGCCAGCAGCTTGGTTGCAGCGGGGGCGTATAATGAGCAGTTCTTC.

This clone was seen a few times. The V call is TRBV30, the J call TRBJ2-1, with a possible D match to TRBD2 (6 bases). CDR3 length: 16 amino acids. Germline CDR1 and CDR2: GTSNPN and SVGIG (reference sequence). Trimming stripped 7 bases from V and 8 bases from J, with 27 bases between. The CDR3: CASALAADSPPDEQFF. Here the CDR3 DNA reads TGTGCCTCGGCGTTAGCGGCGGATTCTCCTCCGGATGAGCAGTTCTTC. The full variable domain, in which reference TRBV30 and TRBJ2-1 provide the parts outside the CDR3, is SQTIHQWPATLVQPVGSPLSLECTVEGTSNPNLYWYRQAAGRGLQLLFYSVGIGQISSEVPQNLSASRPQDRQFILSSKKLLLSDSGFYLCASALAADSPPDEQFFGPGTRLTVL.

This sequence joins TRBV5-1 and TRBJ2-6, with TRBD1 matching over 12 bases. Trimming at V came to 7 bases and at J to 0 bases, leaving 8 bases not matched to a gene. This CDR3 region has 18 residues. CDR1 is SGHRS, CDR2 YFSETQ, per germline. The CDR3 here is CASLGQGATDSGANVLTF. The CDR3 DNA follows: TGCGCCAGCCTGGGACAGGGGGCAACCGACTCTGGGGCCAACGTCCTGACTTTC.

The rearrangement uses TRBV21-1 and TRBJ2-3; no DNA check was done on the table's D call, TRBD2. TRBV21-1 is marked as a pseudogene. This CDR3 region has 13 residues. CDR3 DNA: TGTGCCAGCAGCAAGCGGACTAGCGGGGGGTGGTATTTT. It is translated as CASSKRTSGGWYF.

In its sample, this clone was seen many times. V usage is TRBV4-1 and J usage is TRBJ2-1, with a possible D match to TRBD2 (6 bases). This CDR3 contains 15 residues. Germline CDR1 is MGHRA and CDR2 is YSYEKL. V lost 0 bases to trimming and J lost 5 bases, with 11 bases between them. The CDR3 loop is CASSQEGGFNNEQFF. CDR3 in DNA: TGCGCCAGCAGCCAAGAGGGAGGATTCAACAATGAGCAGTTCTTC.

On this clone itself: This clone may be a read error of a much larger clone one base away. The same CDR3 is also encoded by other DNA sequences in this sample. The V gene is TRBV5-6, the J gene TRBJ1-5; D gene ambiguous. CDR3 length: 12 residues. The germline V and J ends were trimmed by 3 bases and 4 bases, with 5 bases remaining between them. CDR1 is SGHDT, CDR2 YYEEEE, per germline. The CDR3 protein is CASSSGNQPQHF. CDR3 sequence (DNA): TGTGCCAGCAGCTCGGGGAATCAGCCCCAGCATTTT.

V and J are TRBV12-5 and TRBJ1-5; 9 bases align to TRBD1. The CDR3 has 15 residues. V dropped 6 bases and J dropped 2; count of bases not matched to a gene: 5. CDR1 and CDR2 (germline): LGHNT, FRNRAP. The CDR3 reads CASGTGTGRNQPQHF. CDR3 DNA sequence: TGTGCTAGTGGGACCGGGACAGGGCGCAATCAGCCCCAGCATTTT.

This clone was seen a handful of times. This sequence joins TRBV7-9 and TRBJ2-6; the D gene is possibly TRBD1 (5 bases). CDR1 SEHNR and CDR2 FQNEAQ come from the germline V gene (reference sequence). This CDR3 region has 15 residues. V gave up 4 bases and J gave up 0 bases, with 7 bases separating them. CDR3 region: CASSYDSSGANVLTF. The CDR3 DNA is TGTGCCAGCAGCTACGACAGCTCTGGGGCCAACGTCCTGACTTTC.

V and J are TRBV4-3 and TRBJ2-1; D is ambiguous. Germline CDR1 LGHNA, CDR2 YSLEER. The germline V and J ends were trimmed by 0 bases and 7 bases, with 7 bases remaining between them. CDR3 length: 13 amino acids. DNA for the CDR3: TGCGCCAGCAGCCAAGAGGGTCTAAATGAGCAGTTCTTC. Translation: CASSQEGLNEQFF.

Only a few counts were recorded for this clone. V gene TRBV4-3 combines with J gene TRBJ2-2, with D hard to call. The germline CDR1 and CDR2 sequences are LGHNA and YSLEER. Trimming took 0 bases from V and 11 from J, leaving 16 bases between them. This CDR3 region has 15 residues. The CDR3 nucleotides read TGCGCCAGCAGCCAAGAACGGGCGTTGTTTGTTGAGCTGTTTTTT. Translating gives CASSQERALFVELFF.

This chain uses TRBV2 with TRBJ2-6; D unclear. Per the germline V gene, CDR1 is SNHLY and CDR2 is FYNNEI. The CDR3 contains 15 residues. The V and J ends lost 3 bases and 0 bases respectively, with 6 bases between them. DNA of the CDR3: TGTGCCAGCAGTGATGGAGCCTCTGGGGCCAACGTCCTGACTTTC. The encoded protein is CASSDGASGANVLTF.